This T cell receptor (beta chain) was profiled in a study of T cell responses to AZD1222 COVID-19 vaccine. Study-level results: Among AZD1222 vaccinees, only five to seven were seropositive at baseline.

The method was immunoSEQ multiplex PCR; TCRdb's version includes in-frame clones alone and lacks a portion of them. This table has tens of thousands of clones, 70% to 90% appearing once. This clone was picked up a small number of times. Antigen unknown. Deletions cut 7 bases from V and 4 bases from J, with 20 bases between. The germline V gene has CDR1 SGHRS and CDR2 YFSETQ. The CDR3 length is 15 residues. The rearrangement links TRBV5-1 to TRBJ1-2; possibly TRBD1 for D (5 bases). Sequencing used peripheral blood, obtained on day 0 of AZD1222 vaccination. The sequence derives from an adult in good health. The CDR3 sequence is CASFDSPGGSYGYTF. The CDR3 DNA reads TGCGCCAGCTTCGACAGCCCTGGAGGGAGCTATGGCTACACCTTC.